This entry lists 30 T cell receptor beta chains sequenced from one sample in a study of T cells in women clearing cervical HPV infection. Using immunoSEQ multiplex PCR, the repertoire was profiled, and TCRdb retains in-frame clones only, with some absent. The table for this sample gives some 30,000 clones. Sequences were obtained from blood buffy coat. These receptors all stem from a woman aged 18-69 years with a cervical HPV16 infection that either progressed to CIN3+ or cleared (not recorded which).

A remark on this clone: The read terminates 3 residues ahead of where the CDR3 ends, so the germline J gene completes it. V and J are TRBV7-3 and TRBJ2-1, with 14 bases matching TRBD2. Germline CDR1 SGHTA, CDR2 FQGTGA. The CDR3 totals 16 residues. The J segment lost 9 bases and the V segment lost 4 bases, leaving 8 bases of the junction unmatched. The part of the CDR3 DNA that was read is TGTGCCAGCAGCTCCAAGACTAGCGGGGGGGCCGGTGAG. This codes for CASSSKTSGGAGE. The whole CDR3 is CASSSKTSGGAGEQFF. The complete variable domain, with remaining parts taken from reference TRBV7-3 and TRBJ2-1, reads GAGVSQTPSNKVTEKGKYVELRCDPISGHTALYWYRQSLGQGPEFLIYFQGTGAADDSGLPNDRFFAVRPEGSVSTLKIQRTERGDSAVYLCASSSKTSGGAGEQFFGPGTRLTVL.

The covered CDR3 bases are TGCGCCAGCAGTGGGAGCGAAGGGGCTAATGAAAAA. It specifies CASSGSEGANEK. In full, the CDR3 reads CASSGSEGANEKLFF. The J gene is TRBJ1-4, the V gene TRBV5-1; TRBD1 is a possible D gene (5 bases). The read ends 3 residues early relative to the CDR3; the germline J gene fills the gap. The V gene's germline CDR1 is SGHRS and CDR2 YFSETQ. The CDR3 runs to 15 residues. V was cut by 5 bases and J by 3 bases, with 14 bases left in between.

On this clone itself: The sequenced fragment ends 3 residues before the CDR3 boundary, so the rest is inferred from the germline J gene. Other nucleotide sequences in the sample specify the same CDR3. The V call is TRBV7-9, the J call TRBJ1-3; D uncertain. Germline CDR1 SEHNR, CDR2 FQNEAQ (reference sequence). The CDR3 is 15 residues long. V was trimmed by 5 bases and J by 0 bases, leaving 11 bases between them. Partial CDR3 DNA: TGTGCCAGCAGCCCCAGGAGGCTCTCTGGAAACACC. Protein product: CASSPRRLSGNT. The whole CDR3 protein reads CASSPRRLSGNTIYF.

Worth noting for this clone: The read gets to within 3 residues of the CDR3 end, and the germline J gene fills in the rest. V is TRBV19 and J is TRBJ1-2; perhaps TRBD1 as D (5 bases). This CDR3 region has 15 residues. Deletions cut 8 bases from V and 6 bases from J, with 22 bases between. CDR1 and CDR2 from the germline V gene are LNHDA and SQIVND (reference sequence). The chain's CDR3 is CASLNFAGGSDGYTF. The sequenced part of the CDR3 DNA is TGTGCCAGTTTAAATTTCGCGGGGGGAAGCGATGGC.

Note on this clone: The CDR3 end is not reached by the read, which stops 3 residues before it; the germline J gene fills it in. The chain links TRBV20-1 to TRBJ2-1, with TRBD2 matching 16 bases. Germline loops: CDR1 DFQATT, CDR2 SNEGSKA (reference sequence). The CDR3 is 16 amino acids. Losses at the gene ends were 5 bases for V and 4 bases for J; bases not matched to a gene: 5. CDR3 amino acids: CSAEGTSGGEYNEQFF. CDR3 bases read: TGCAGTGCTGAAGGGACTAGCGGGGGGGAATACAATGAG.

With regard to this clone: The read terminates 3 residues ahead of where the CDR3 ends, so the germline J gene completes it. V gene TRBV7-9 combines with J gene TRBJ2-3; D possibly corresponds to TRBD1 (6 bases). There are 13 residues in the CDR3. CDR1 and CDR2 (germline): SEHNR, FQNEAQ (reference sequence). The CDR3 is CASSLATGESQYF. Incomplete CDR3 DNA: TGTGCCAGCAGCTTAGCGACAGGCGAATCG. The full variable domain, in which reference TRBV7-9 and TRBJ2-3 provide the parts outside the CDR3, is DTGVSQNPRHKITKRGQNVTFRCDPISEHNRLYWYRQTLGQGPEFLTYFQNEAQLEKSRLLSDRFSAERPKGSFSTLEIQRTEQGDSAMYLCASSLATGESQYFGPGTRLTVL.

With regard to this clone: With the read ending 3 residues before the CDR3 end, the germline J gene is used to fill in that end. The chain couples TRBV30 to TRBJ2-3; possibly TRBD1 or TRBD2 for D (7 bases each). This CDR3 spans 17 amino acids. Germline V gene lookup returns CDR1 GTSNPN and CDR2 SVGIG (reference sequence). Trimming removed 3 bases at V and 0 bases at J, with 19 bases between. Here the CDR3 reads CAWRGTVREGSTDTQYF. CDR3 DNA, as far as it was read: TGTGCCTGGAGGGGGACAGTGAGGGAGGGCAGCACAGATACG.

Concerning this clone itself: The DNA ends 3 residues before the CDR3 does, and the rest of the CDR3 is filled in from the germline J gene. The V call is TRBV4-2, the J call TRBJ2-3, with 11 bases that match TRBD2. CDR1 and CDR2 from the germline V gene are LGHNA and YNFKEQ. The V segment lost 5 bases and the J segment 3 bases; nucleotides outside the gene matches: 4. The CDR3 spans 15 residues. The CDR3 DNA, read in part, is TGTGCCAGCAGCTACACTAGCGGGGGTACAGATACG. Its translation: CASSYTSGGTDT. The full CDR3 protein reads CASSYTSGGTDTQYF.

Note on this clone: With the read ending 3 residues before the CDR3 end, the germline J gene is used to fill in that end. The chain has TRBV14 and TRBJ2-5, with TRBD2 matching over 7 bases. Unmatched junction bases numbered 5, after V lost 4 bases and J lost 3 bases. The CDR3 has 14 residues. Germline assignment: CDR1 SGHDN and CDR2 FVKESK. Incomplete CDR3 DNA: TGTGCCAGCAGCCCCCTGCTAGCGGAAGAGACC. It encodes CASSPLLAEET. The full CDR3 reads CASSPLLAEETQYF.

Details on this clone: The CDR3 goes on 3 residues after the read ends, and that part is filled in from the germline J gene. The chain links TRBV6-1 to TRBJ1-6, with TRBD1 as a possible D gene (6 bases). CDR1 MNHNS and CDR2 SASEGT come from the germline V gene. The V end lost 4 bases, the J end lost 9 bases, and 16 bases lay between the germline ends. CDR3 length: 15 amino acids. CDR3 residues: CASSVYRDLGSPLHF. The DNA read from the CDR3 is TGTGCCAGCAGTGTTTACAGGGATTTAGGTTCACCC.

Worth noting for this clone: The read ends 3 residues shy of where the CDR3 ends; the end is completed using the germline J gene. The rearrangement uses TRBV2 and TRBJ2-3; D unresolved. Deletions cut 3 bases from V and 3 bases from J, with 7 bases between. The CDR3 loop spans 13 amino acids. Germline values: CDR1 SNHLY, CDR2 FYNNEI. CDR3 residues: CASSDPLTDTQYF. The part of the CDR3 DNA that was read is TGTGCCAGCAGTGATCCCCTGACAGATACG. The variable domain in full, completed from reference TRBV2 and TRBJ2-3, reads EPEVTQTPSHQVTQMGQEVILRCVPISNHLYFYWYRQILGQKVEFLVSFYNNEISEKSEIFDDQFSVERPDGSNFTLKIRSTKLEDSAMYFCASSDPLTDTQYFGPGTRLTVL.

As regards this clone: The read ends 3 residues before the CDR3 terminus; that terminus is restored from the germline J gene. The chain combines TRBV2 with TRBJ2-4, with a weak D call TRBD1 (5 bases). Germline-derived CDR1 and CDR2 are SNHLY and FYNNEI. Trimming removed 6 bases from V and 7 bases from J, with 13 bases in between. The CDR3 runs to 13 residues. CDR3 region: CASSPRVTNIQYF. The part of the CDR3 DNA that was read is TGTGCCAGCAGCCCCAGGGTTACGAACATT.

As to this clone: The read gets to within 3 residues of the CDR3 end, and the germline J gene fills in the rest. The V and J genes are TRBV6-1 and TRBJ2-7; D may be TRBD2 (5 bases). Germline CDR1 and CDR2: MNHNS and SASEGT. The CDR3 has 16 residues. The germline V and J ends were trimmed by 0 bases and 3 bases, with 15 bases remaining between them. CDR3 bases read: TGTGCCAGCAGTGAAGCGTTGGGAAACAGCGGCTACGAG. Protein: CASSEALGNSGYE. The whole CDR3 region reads CASSEALGNSGYEQYF.

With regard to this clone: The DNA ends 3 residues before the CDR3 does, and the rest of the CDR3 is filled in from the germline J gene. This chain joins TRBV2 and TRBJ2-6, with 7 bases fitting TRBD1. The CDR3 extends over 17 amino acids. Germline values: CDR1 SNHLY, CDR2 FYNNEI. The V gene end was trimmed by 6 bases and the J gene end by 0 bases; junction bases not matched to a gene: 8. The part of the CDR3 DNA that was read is TGTGCCAGCAGGCAGGACAGGTACACCTCTGGGGCCAACGTC. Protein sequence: CASRQDRYTSGANV. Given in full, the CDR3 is CASRQDRYTSGANVLTF.

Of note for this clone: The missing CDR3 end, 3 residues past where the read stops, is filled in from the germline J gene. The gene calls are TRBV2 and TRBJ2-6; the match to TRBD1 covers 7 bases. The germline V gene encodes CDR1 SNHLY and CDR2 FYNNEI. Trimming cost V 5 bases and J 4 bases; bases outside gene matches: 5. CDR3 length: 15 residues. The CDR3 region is CASSKGTVGANVLTF. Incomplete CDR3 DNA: TGTGCCAGCAGTAAGGGGACAGTCGGGGCCAACGTC.

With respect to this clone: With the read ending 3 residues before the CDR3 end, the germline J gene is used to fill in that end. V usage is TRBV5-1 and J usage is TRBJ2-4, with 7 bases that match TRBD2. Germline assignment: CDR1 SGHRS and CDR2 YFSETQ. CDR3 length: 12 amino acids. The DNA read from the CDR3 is TGCGCCAGCAGCCCGGGGGAGGGAGGT. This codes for CASSPGEGG. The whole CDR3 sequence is CASSPGEGGQYF.

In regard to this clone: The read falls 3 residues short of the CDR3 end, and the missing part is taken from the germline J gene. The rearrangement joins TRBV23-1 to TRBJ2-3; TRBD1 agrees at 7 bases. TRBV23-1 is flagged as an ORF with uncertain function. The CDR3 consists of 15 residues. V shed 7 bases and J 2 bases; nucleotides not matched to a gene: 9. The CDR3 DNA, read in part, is TGCGCCAGCAAAAACAGGGGAAACGCCACAGATACG. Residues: CASKNRGNATDT. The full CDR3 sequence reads CASKNRGNATDTQYF.

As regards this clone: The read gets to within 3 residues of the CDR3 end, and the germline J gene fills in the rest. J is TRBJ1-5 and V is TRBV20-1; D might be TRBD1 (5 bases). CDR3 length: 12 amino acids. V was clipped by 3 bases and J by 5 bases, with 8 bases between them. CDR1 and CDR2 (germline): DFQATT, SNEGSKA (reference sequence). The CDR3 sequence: CSARKGDQPQHF. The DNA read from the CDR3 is TGCAGTGCTAGGAAAGGGGATCAGCCC.

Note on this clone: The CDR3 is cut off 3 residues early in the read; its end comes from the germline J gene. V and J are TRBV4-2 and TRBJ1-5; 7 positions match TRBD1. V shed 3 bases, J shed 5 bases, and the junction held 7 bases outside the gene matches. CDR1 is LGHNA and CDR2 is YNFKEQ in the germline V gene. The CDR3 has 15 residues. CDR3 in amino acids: CASSQANRGDQPQHF. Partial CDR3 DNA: TGTGCCAGCAGCCAGGCTAACAGGGGTGATCAGCCC.

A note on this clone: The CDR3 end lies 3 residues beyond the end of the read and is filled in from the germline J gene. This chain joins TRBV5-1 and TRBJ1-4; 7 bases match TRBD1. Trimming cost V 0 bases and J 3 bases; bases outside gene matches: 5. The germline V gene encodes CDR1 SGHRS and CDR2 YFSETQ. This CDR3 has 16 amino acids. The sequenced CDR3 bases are TGCGCCAGCAGCTTGGCGCCACAGGGGCCTAATGAAAAA. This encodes CASSLAPQGPNEK. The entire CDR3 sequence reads CASSLAPQGPNEKLFF.

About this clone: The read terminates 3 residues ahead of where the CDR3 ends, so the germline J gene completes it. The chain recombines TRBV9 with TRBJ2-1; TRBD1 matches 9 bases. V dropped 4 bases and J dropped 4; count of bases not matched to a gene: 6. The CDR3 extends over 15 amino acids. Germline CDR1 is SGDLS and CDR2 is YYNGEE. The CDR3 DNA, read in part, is TGTGCCAGCAGCATTTCCGGGACAGGGTACAATGAG. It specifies CASSISGTGYNE. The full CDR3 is CASSISGTGYNEQFF.

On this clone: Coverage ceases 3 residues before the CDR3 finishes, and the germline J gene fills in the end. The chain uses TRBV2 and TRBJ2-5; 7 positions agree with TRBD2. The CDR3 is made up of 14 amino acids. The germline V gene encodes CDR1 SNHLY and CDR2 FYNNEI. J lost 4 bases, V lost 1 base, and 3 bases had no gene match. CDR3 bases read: TGTGCCAGCAGTGAAGATGGGGGGGGAGAGACC. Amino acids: CASSEDGGGET. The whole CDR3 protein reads CASSEDGGGETQYF.

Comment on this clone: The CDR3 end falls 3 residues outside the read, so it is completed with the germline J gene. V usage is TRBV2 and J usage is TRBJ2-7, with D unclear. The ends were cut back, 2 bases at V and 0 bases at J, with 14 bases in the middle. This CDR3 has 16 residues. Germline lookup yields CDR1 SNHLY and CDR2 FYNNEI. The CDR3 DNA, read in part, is TGTGCCAGCAGTGAAATGAGACTCACTACCTCCTACGAG. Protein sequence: CASSEMRLTTSYE. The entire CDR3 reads CASSEMRLTTSYEQYF.

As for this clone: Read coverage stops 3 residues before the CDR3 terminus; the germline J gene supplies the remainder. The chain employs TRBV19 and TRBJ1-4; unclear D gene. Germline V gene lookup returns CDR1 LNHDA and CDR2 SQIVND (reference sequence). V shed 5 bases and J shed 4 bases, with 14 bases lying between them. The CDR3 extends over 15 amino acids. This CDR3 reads CASSSAGGSNEKLFF. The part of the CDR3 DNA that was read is TGTGCCAGTAGTTCGGCAGGTGGAAGTAATGAAAAA.

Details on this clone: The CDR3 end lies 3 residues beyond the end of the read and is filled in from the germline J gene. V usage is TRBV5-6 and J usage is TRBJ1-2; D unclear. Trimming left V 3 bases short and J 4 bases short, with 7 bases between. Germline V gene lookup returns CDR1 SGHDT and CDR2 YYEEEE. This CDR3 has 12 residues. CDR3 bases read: TGTGCCAGCAGCTCAGACTCCTATGGC. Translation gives CASSSDSYG. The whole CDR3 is CASSSDSYGYTF.

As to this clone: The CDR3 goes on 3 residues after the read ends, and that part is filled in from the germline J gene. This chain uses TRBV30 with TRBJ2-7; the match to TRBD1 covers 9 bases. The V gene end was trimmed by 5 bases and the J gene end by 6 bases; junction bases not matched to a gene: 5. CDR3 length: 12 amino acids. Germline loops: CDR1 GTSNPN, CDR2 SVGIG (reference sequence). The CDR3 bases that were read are TGTGCCTGGTCCGGACAGGGGATCGAG. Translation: CAWSGQGIE. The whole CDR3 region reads CAWSGQGIEQYF. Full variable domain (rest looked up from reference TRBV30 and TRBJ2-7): SQTIHQWPATLVQPVGSPLSLECTVEGTSNPNLYWYRQAAGRGLQLLFYSVGIGQISSEVPQNLSASRPQDRQFILSSKKLLLSDSGFYLCAWSGQGIEQYFGPGTRLTVT.

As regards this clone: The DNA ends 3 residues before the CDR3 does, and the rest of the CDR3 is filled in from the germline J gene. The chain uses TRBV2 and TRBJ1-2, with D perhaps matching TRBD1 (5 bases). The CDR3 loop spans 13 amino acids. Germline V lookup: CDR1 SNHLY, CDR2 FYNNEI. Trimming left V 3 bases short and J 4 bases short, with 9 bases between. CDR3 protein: CASSEVQGYGYTF. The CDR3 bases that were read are TGTGCCAGCAGTGAGGTCCAGGGCTATGGC.

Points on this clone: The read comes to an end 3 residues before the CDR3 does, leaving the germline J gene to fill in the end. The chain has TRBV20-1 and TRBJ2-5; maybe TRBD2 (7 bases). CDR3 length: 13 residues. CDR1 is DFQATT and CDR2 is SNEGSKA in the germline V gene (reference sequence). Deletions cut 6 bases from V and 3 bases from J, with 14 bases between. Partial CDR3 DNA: TGCAGTGCAGAGGGGGGGCCCAAAGAGACC. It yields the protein CSAEGGPKET. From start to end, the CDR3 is CSAEGGPKETQYF.

CDR3 region: CASSFIQGGQDTQYF. Partial CDR3 DNA: TGTGCCAGCAGTTTCATTCAGGGAGGTCAAGATACG. The chain is built from TRBV28 and TRBJ2-3; perhaps TRBD2 as D (6 bases). The CDR3 end falls 3 residues outside the read, so it is completed with the germline J gene. V lost 3 bases and J lost 5, with 15 bases in between. CDR1 is MDHEN, CDR2 SYDVKM, per germline. This CDR3 comprises 15 residues.

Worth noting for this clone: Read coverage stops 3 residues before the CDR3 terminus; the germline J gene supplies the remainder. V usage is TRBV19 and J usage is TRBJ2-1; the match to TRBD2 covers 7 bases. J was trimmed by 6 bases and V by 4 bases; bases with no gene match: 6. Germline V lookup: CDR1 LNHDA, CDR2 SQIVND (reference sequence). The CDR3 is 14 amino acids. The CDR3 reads CASSTRGESNEQFF. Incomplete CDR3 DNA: TGTGCCAGTAGTACACGGGGGGAATCCAATGAG.